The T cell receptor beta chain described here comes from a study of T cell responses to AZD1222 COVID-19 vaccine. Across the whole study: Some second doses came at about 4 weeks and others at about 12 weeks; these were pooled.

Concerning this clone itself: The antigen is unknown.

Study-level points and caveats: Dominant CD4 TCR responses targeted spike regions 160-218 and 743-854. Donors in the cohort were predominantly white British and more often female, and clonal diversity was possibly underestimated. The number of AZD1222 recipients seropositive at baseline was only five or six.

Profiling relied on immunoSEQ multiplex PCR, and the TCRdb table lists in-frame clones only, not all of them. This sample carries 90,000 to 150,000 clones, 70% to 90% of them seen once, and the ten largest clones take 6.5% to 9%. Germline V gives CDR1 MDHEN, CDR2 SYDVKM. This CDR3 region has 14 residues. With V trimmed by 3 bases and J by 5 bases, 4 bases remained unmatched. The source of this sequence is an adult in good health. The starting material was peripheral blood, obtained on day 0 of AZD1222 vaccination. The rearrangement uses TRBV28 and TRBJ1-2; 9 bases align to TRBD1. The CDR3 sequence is CASSLVGQGYGYTF. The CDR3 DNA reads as TGTGCCAGCAGTTTGGTGGGACAGGGATATGGCTACACCTTC.